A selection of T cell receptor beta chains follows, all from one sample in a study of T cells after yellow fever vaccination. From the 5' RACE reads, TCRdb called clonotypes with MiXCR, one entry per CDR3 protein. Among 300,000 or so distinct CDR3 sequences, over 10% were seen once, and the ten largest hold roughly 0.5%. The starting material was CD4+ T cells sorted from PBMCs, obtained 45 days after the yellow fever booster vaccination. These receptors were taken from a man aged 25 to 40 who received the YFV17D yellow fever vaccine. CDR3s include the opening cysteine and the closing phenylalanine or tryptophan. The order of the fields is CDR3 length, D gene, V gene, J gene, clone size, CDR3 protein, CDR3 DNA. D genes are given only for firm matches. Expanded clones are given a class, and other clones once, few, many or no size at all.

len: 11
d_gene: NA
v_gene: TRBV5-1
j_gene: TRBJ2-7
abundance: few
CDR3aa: CASSPDREQYF
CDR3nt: TGCGCCAGCAGCCCTGACAGAGAGCAGTACTTC

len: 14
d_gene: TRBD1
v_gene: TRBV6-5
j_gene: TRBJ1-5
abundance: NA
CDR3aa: CASSYGQGTQPQHF
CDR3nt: TGTGCCAGCAGTTACGGACAGGGGACTCAGCCCCAGCATTTT

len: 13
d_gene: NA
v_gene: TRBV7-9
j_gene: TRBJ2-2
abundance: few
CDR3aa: CASSFRLTGELFF
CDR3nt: TGTGCCAGCAGCTTCAGACTCACCGGGGAGCTGTTTTTT

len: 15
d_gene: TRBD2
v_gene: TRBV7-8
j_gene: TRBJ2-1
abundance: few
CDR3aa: CASSLITSGNNEQFF
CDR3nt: TGTGCCAGCAGCTTAATTACTAGCGGAAACAATGAGCAGTTCTTC

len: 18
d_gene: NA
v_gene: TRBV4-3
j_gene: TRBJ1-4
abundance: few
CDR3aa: CASSQRKAGQRPNEKLFF
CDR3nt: TGCGCCAGCAGCCAAAGGAAAGCAGGACAGCGGCCTAATGAAAAACTGTTTTTT

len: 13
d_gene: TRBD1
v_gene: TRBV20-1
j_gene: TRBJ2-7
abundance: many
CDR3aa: CSVSDRVGYEQYF
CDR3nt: TGCAGTGTTTCCGACAGGGTTGGCTACGAGCAGTACTTC

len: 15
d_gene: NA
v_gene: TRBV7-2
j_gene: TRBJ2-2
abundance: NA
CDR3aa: CASSLQFGTAGELFF
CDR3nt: TGTGCCAGCAGCTTACAATTTGGGACGGCCGGGGAGCTGTTTTTT

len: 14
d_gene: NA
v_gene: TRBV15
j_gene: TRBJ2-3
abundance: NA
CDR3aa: CATSRRGDSDTQYF
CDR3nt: TGTGCCACCAGCCGAAGGGGGGACTCAGATACGCAGTATTTT

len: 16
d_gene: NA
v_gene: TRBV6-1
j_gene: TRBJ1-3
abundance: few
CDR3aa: CASSQGQPSSGNTIYF
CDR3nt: TGTGCCAGCAGCCAGGGACAACCGAGCTCTGGAAACACCATATATTTT

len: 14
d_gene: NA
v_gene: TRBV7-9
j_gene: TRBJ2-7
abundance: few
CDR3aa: CASSFGRTTYEQYF
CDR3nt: TGTGCCAGCAGCTTCGGACGGACCACCTACGAGCAGTACTTC

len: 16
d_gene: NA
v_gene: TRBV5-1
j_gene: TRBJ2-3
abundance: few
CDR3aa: CASSLAWGARTDTQYF
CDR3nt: TGCGCCAGCAGCTTGGCGTGGGGGGCGCGCACAGATACGCAGTATTTT

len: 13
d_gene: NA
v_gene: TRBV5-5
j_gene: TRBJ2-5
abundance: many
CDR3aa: CASSPFGEETQYF
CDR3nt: TGTGCCAGCAGCCCGTTTGGGGAAGAGACCCAGTACTTC

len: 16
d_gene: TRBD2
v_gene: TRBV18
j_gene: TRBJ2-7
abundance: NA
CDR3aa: CASSPPNSGRGGEQYF
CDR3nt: TGTGCCAGCTCACCACCTAATAGCGGGAGGGGAGGCGAGCAGTACTTC

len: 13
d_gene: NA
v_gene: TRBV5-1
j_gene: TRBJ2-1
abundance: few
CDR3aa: CASRSRENNEQFF
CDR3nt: TGCGCCAGCCGGAGCCGAGAGAATAATGAGCAGTTCTTC

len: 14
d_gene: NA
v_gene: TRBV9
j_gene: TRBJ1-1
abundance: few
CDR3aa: CASSARHMNTEAFF
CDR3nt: TGTGCCAGCAGCGCCCGACACATGAACACTGAAGCTTTCTTT

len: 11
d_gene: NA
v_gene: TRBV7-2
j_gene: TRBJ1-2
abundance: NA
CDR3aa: CASSYLRGYTF
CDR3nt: TGTGCCAGCAGCTACCTCCGCGGCTACACCTTC

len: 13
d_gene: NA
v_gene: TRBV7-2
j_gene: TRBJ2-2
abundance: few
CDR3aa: CASSLQITGELFF
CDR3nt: TGTGCCAGCAGCTTACAGATCACCGGGGAGCTGTTTTTT

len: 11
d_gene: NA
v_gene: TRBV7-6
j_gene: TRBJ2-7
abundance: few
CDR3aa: CASSLGIEQYF
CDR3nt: TGTGCCAGCAGCTTAGGGATAGAGCAGTACTTC

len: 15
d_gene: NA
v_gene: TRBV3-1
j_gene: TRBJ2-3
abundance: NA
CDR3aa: CASSQDGDRGDTQYF
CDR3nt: TGTGCCAGCAGCCAAGATGGAGACCGAGGGGATACGCAGTATTTT

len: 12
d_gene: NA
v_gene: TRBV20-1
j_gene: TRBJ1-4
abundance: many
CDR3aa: CSAQGAPEKLFF
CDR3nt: TGCAGTGCTCAGGGAGCGCCCGAAAAACTGTTTTTT

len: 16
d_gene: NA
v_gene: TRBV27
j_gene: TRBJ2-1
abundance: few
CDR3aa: CASRLYYSIKPNEQFF
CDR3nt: TGTGCCAGCAGGCTTTATTACAGTATAAAACCCAATGAGCAGTTCTTC

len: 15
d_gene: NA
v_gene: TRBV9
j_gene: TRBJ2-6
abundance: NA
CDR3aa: CASSVVGSGANVLTF
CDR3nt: TGTGCCAGCAGCGTAGTCGGCTCTGGGGCCAACGTCCTGACTTTC

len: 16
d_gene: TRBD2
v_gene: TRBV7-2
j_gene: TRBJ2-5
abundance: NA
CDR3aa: CASSPGLAGGLETQYF
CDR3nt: TGTGCCAGCAGCCCCGGACTAGCGGGAGGTTTAGAGACCCAGTACTTC

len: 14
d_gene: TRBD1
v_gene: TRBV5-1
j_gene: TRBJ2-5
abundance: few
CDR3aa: CASSLRGQKETQYF
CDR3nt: TGCGCCAGCAGCTTAAGGGGGCAGAAAGAGACCCAGTACTTC

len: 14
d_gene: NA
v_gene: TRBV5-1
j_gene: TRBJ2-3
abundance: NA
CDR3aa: CASSRRQSTDTQYF
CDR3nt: TGCGCCAGCAGCAGGAGACAAAGCACAGATACGCAGTATTTT

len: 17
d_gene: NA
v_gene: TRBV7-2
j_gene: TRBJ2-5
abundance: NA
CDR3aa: CASSSFTSPGNQETQYF
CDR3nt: TGTGCCAGCAGCTCTTTCACGTCCCCGGGAAACCAAGAGACCCAGTACTTC

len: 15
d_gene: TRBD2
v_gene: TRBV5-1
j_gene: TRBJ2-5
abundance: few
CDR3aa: CASRAGLAGMETQYF
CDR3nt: TGCGCCAGCAGGGCCGGACTAGCGGGAATGGAGACCCAGTACTTC

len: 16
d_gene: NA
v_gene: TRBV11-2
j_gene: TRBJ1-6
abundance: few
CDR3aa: CASSLAATFYNSPLHF
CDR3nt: TGTGCCAGCAGCTTAGCTGCTACCTTCTATAATTCACCCCTCCACTTT

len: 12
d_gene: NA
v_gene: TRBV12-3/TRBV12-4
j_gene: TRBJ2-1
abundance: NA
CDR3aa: CASSLVGLQQFF
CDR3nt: TGTGCCAGCAGTTTAGTCGGACTACAGCAGTTCTTC

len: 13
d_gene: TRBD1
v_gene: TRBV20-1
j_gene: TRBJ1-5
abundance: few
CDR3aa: CSVPDRGDQPQHF
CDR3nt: TGCAGTGTCCCGGACAGGGGGGATCAGCCCCAGCATTTT

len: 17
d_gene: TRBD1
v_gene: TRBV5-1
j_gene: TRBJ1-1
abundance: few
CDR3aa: CASSRRDRVGGNTEAFF
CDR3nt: TGCGCCAGCAGCCGTCGGGACAGGGTCGGGGGGAACACTGAAGCTTTCTTT

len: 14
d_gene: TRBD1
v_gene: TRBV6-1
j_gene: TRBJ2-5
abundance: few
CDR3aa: CASTEGATLGTQYF
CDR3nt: TGTGCCAGCACCGAGGGGGCGACTTTAGGGACCCAGTACTTC

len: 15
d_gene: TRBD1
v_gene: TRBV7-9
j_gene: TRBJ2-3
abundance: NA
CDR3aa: CASSTPGKGASTQYF
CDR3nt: TGTGCCAGCAGCACCCCAGGGAAGGGGGCAAGTACGCAGTATTTT

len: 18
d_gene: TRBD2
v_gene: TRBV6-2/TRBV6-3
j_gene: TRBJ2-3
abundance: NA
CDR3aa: CASSYPLRGAGAVDTQYF
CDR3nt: TGTGCCAGCAGTTACCCTCTCCGGGGAGCGGGAGCTGTGGATACGCAGTATTTT

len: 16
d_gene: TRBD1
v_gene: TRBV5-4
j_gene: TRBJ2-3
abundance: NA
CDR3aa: CASTIGDRTGTDTQYF
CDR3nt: TGTGCCAGCACCATAGGGGATCGGACAGGGACAGATACGCAGTATTTT

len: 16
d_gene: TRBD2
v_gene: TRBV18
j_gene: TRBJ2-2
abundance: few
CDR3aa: CASSPITGGGTGELFF
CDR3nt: TGTGCCAGCTCACCAATTACGGGAGGTGGCACCGGGGAGCTGTTTTTT

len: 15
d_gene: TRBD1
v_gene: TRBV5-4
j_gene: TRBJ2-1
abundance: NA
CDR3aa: CASTFPGQGFNEQFF
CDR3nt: TGTGCCAGCACCTTTCCGGGACAGGGGTTCAATGAGCAGTTCTTC

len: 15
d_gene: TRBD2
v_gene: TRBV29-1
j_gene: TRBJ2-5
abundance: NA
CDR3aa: CSVDRFLAGQETQYF
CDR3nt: TGCAGCGTTGACCGGTTCCTAGCGGGGCAAGAGACCCAGTACTTC

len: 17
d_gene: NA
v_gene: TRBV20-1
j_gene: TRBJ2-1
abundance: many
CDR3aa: CSARGGGGGVPYNEQFF
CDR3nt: TGCAGTGCTAGAGGGGGTGGTGGGGGAGTCCCCTACAATGAGCAGTTCTTC

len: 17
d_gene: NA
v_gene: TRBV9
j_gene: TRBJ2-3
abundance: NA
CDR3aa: CASSVEGGPGQPDTQYF
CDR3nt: TGTGCCAGCAGCGTAGAAGGAGGGCCGGGACAACCAGATACGCAGTATTTT

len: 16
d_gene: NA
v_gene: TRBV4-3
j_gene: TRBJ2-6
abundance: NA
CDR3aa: CASSRTSGVGANVLTF
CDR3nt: TGCGCCAGCAGCCGCACCTCAGGGGTCGGGGCCAACGTCCTGACTTTC

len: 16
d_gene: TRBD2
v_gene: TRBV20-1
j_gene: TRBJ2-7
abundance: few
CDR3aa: CCARYGLAGGPYEQYF
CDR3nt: TGCTGTGCTAGATATGGCCTAGCGGGAGGGCCTTACGAGCAGTACTTC

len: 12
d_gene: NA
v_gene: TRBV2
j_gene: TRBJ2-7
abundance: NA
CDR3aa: CASSGWEYEQYF
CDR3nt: TGTGCCAGCAGTGGATGGGAATACGAGCAGTACTTC

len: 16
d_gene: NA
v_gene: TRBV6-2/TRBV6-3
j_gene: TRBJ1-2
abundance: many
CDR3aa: CASSYSLGTQIYGYTF
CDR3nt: TGTGCCAGCAGTTACTCACTGGGGACACAGATCTATGGCTACACCTTC

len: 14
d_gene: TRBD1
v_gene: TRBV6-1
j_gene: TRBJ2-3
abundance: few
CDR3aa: CASSRDRVTDTQYF
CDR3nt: TGTGCCAGCAGTCGGGACAGGGTCACAGATACGCAGTATTTT

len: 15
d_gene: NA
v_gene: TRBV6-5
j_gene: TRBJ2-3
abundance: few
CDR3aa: CASSYISSAGDTQYF
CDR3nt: TGTGCCAGCAGTTACATTTCCTCCGCGGGGGATACGCAGTATTTT

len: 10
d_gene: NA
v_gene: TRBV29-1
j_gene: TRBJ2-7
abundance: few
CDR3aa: CSVGGPPSLF
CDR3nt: TGCAGCGTTGGAGGCCCACCGAGCCTTTTC

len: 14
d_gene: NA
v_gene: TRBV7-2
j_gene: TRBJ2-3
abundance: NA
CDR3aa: CASSLGLFTDTQYF
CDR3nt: TGTGCCAGCAGCTTAGGTCTCTTCACAGATACGCAGTATTTT

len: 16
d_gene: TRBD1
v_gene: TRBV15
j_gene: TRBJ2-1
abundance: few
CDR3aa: CATSRADRGGYNEQFF
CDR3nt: TGTGCCACCAGCAGAGCCGACAGGGGAGGCTACAATGAGCAGTTCTTC

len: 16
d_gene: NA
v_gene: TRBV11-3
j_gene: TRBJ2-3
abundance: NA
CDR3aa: CASSPGLLGTTDTQYF
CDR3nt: TGTGCCAGCAGCCCCGGACTTTTGGGGACCACAGATACGCAGTATTTT

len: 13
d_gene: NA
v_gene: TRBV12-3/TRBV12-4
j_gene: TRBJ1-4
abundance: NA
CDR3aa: CASSLGSGEKLFF
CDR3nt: TGTGCCAGCAGTTTAGGGTCGGGCGAAAAACTGTTTTTT

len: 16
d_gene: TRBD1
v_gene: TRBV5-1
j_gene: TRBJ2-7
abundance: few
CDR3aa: CASSLAPGQGPYEQYF
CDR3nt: TGCGCCAGCAGCTTGGCCCCGGGACAGGGCCCCTACGAGCAGTACTTC

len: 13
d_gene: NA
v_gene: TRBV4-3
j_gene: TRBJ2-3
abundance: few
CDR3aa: CASSQGRADTQYF
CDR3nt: TGCGCCAGCAGCCAAGGGCGAGCAGATACGCAGTATTTT

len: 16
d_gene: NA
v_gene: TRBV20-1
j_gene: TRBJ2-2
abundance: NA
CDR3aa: CSARDLRGSNTGELFF
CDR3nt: TGCAGTGCTAGAGATCTCAGGGGTTCGAACACCGGGGAGCTGTTTTTT